This T cell receptor beta chain appears in the sequencing data of a study of Graves' ophthalmopathy and Graves' hyperthyroidism. Regarding this clonotype: The antigen remains unidentified.

From RNA, the CDR3 regions of TCR beta chains were amplified and sequenced. Investigators did first-round RT-PCR with HTBI primers, then second-round multiplex PCR. TCRdb called the multiplex PCR reads again in MiXCR, with one record for every CDR3 protein. The sample holds hundreds of thousands of distinct CDR3 sequences; approximately 22% are singletons and the top ten take roughly 7.4%. Broader study findings: Sensitivity reached approximately 89% and specificity almost 83% for a 13-signature model separating ophthalmopathy from stable hyperthyroidism. Clonotypes were expanded in thyroid at above 0.001 frequency, and most also appeared in blood.

Germline V gene lookup returns CDR1 SEHNR and CDR2 FQNEAQ (reference sequence). J was trimmed by 5 bases and V by 5 bases; bases with no gene match: 5. CDR3 size: 13 residues. Researchers turned away patients with other autoimmune diseases, uncontrolled infections, pregnancy or lactation. What was sequenced was peripheral blood. The chain joins TRBV7-9 to TRBJ1-2, with 7 bases matching TRBD1. This TCR derives from a woman between 18 and 30 years old with stable Graves' hyperthyroidism. Some clones in this sample may be carry-over from other donors' samples. The CDR3 loop reads CASSHQGVYGYTF. The CDR3 coding sequence is TGTGCCAGCAGCCACCAGGGGGTGTATGGCTACACCTTC.